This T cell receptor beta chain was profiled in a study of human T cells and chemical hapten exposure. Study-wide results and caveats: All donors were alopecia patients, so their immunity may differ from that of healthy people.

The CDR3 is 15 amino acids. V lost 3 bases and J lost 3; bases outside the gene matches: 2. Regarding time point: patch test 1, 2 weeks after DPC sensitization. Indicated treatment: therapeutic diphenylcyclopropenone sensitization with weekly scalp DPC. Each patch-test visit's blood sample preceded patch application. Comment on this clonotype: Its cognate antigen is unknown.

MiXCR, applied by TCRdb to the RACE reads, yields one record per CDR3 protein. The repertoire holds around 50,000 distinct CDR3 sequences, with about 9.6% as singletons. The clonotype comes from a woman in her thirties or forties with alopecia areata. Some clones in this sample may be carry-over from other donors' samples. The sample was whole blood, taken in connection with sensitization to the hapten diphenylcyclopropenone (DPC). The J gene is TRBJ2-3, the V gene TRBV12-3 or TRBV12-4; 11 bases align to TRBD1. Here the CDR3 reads CASSLGTGGTDTQYF. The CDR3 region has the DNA TGTGCCAGCAGTTTGGGGACAGGGGGGACAGATACGCAGTATTTT.